This is a list of T cell receptor beta chains from one sample in a study of somatic mutations in cytotoxic T cells in rheumatoid arthritis. Sequencing used immunoSEQ multiplex PCR; TCRdb keeps in-frame clones, though not all of them. The table has roughly 20,000 clones, 80% to 85% seen once. The sequenced sample consisted of CD8+ T cells sorted from blood. These receptors were collected from an adult with rheumatoid arthritis. Each CDR3 is given with its conserved first and last residue. Each record gives: V gene, J gene, CDR3 protein.

v_gene: TRBV10-3
j_gene: TRBJ1-1
CDR3aa: CAISTGTISTEAFF

v_gene: TRBV11-3
j_gene: TRBJ2-5
CDR3aa: CASSWGEGLIETQYF

v_gene: TRBV27
j_gene: TRBJ2-1
CDR3aa: CASSQNYNEQFF

v_gene: TRBV15
j_gene: TRBJ2-7
CDR3aa: CATSAPGLASNEQYF

v_gene: TRBV15
j_gene: TRBJ2-6
CDR3aa: CATSRDRAGANVLAF

v_gene: TRBV27
j_gene: TRBJ2-3
CDR3aa: CASNPGGPLFSPTDTQYF

v_gene: TRBV4-2
j_gene: TRBJ2-1
CDR3aa: CASSPPTDSYNEQFF

v_gene: TRBV28
j_gene: TRBJ2-1
CDR3aa: CASSDSPGHQDNEQFF

v_gene: TRBV19
j_gene: TRBJ2-2
CDR3aa: CASTGKRNTGELFF

v_gene: TRBV27
j_gene: TRBJ2-3
CDR3aa: CASSLSSSGTPTDTQYF

v_gene: TRBV5-5
j_gene: TRBJ2-3
CDR3aa: CASSPGTRLIADTQYF

v_gene: TRBV9
j_gene: TRBJ2-5
CDR3aa: CASSDHLGETQYF

v_gene: TRBV28
j_gene: TRBJ2-1
CDR3aa: CASSFPGTAYNEQFF

v_gene: TRBV28
j_gene: TRBJ2-2
CDR3aa: CASSLWRGGELFF

v_gene: TRBV27
j_gene: TRBJ2-1
CDR3aa: CASSLHLGGARNEQFF

v_gene: TRBV28
j_gene: TRBJ2-7
CDR3aa: CASSTYGIETYEQYF